This entry is about one T cell receptor beta chain. Its antigen is unidentified. 5'RACE with constant-segment primers built TCRalpha and TCRbeta cDNA libraries with UMIs. TCRdb used MiXCR to reprocess the 5' RACE reads, holding one entry per CDR3 protein. Seen here are fewer than 250,000 distinct CDR3 sequences, roughly 10% observed once, and the top ten hold roughly 3.2%. There are 19 residues in the CDR3. The V gene's germline CDR1 is LGHNA and CDR2 YNFKEQ. Trimming cost V 4 bases and J 4 bases, with 26 bases left between them. These data are taken from a study of T-cell memory formation after mild COVID-19. Study-level background: The study found TCR clusters largely donor specific.

Overall study results and limits: Researchers found some responding clones in pre-infection memory, a sign that cross-reactive memory joined. Shrinking CD4+ clones were chiefly CM and EM; CD8+ ones were chiefly EMRA.

The source is a man aged 18 to 29 who had mild COVID-19 (a few samples of this study predate the infection). Cell type and time point are not known. This chain uses TRBV4-2 with TRBJ1-5; no clear D. Sequencing input: PBMCs or a T cell subset sorted from them (not recorded which). The CDR3 loop is CASSLLGWERRNRNQPQHF. CDR3 DNA: TGTGCCAGCAGCCTACTTGGCTGGGAGCGCCGTAATAGGAATCAGCCCCAGCATTTT.